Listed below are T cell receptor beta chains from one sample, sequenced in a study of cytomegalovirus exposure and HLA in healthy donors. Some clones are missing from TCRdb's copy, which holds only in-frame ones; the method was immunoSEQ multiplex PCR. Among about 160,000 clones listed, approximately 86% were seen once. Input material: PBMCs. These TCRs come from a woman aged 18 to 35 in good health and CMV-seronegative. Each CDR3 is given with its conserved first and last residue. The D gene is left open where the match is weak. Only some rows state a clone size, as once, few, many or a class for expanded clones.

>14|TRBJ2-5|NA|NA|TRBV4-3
CASSLGTAGGTQYF
TGCGCCAGCAGCCTCGGGACGGCCGGGGGGACCCAGTACTTC
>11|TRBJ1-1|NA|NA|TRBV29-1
CSALGGAEAFF
TGCAGCGCCCTTGGGGGCGCTGAAGCTTTCTTT
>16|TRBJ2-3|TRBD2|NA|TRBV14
CASSQGTSGYTDTQYF
TGTGCCAGCAGCCAAGGTACTAGCGGGTACACAGATACGCAGTATTTT
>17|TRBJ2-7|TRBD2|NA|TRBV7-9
CASSPDPGLEGTYEQYF
TGTGCCAGCAGCCCAGACCCCGGACTAGAAGGTACCTACGAGCAGTACTTC
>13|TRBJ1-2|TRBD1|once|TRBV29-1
CSAPGQGEYGYTF
TGCAGCGCACCGGGACAGGGGGAGTATGGCTACACCTTC
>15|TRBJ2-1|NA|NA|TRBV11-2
CASSLETGYRYEQFF
TGTGCCAGCAGCTTAGAGACGGGATACCGATATGAGCAGTTCTTC
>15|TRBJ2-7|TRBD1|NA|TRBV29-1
CSALPRDRGPYEQYF
TGCAGCGCCCTACCCCGGGACAGGGGCCCCTACGAGCAGTACTTC
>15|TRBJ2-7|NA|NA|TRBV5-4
CASSLSLQGAYEQYF
TGTGCCAGCAGCTTGAGCCTCCAGGGTGCCTACGAGCAGTACTTC
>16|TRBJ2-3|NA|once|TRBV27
CASSLLQGTSTDTQYF
TGTGCCAGCAGCTTACTACAGGGGACTAGCACAGATACGCAGTATTTT
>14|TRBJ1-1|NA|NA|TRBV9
CASSAQGGNTEAFF
TGTGCCAGCAGCGCCCAGGGTGGCAACACTGAAGCTTTCTTT
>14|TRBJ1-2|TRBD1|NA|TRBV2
CASSGRGQGGGYTF
TGTGCCAGCAGTGGGAGGGGACAGGGGGGCGGCTACACCTTC
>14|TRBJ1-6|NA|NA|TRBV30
CAWRNWGDNSPLHF
TGTGCCTGGAGGAATTGGGGGGATAATTCACCCCTCCACTTT
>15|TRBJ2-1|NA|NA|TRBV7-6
CASSLSGPYYNEQFF
TGTGCCAGCAGCCTAAGCGGCCCCTACTACAATGAGCAGTTCTTC
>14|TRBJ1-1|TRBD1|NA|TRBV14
CASSHANRGTEAFF
TGTGCCAGCAGCCACGCCAACAGGGGCACTGAAGCTTTCTTT
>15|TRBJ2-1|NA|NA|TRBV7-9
CASSEQVRDYNEQFF
TGTGCCAGCAGCGAACAGGTCAGGGACTACAATGAGCAGTTCTTC
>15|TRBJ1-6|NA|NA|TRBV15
CATSTHRAVNSPLHF
TGTGCCACCAGCACCCACAGAGCAGTGAATTCACCCCTCCACTTT
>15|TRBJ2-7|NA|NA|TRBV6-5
CASSYGGQPSYEQYF
TGTGCCAGCAGTTACGGCGGACAGCCTAGTTACGAGCAGTACTTC
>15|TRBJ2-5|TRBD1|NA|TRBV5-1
CASSFGDRGSETQYF
TGCGCCAGCAGCTTTGGTGACAGGGGGTCAGAGACCCAGTACTTC
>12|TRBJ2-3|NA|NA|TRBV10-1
CASSESADTQYF
TGCGCCAGCAGTGAGTCAGCGGATACGCAGTATTTT
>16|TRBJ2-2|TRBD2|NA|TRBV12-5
CASGSGLAQNTGELFF
TGTGCTAGTGGTTCCGGACTAGCGCAGAACACCGGGGAGCTGTTTTTT
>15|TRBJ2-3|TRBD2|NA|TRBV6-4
CASSPSGGGTDTQYF
TGTGCCAGCAGTCCTAGCGGGGGAGGCACAGATACGCAGTATTTT
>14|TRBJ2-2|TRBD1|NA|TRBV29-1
CSVGRQGANGELFF
TGCAGCGTTGGTCGACAGGGGGCGAACGGGGAGCTGTTTTTT
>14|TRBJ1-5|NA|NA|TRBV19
CASSIDSGNQPQHF
TGTGCCAGTAGTATTGATTCGGGTAATCAGCCCCAGCATTTT
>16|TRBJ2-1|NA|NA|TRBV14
CASSQVISSSYNEQFF
TGTGCCAGCAGCCAAGTAATATCGAGCTCCTACAATGAGCAGTTCTTC
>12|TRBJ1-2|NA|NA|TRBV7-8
CASSLGGYGYTF
TGTGCCAGCAGCCTCGGGGGCTATGGCTACACCTTC
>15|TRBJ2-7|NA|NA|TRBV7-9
CASSLATGTHYEQYF
TGTGCCAGCAGCTTAGCCACCGGGACTCATTACGAGCAGTACTTC
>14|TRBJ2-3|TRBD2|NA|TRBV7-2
CASSSGSGTDTQYF
TGTGCCAGCAGTAGCGGGAGCGGGACAGATACGCAGTATTTT
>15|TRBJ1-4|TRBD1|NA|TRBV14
CASAPGQGWSEKLFF
TGTGCCAGCGCGCCGGGACAGGGATGGAGTGAAAAACTGTTTTTT
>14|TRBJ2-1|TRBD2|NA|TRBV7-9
CASSHPGGPAEQFF
TGTGCCAGCAGCCACCCGGGGGGGCCCGCCGAGCAGTTCTTC
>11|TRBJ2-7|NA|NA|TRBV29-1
CSVEYGYEQYF
TGCAGCGTTGAATACGGCTACGAGCAGTACTTC
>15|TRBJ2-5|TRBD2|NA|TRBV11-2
CASNGLAGLKETQYF
TGTGCCAGCAACGGGCTAGCGGGACTAAAAGAGACCCAGTACTTC
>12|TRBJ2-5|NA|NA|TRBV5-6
CASSWSGETQYF
TGTGCCAGCAGCTGGTCGGGGGAGACCCAGTACTTC
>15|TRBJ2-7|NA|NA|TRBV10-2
CASSEPLRGTYEQYF
TGCGCCAGCAGTGAACCGTTGAGGGGGACCTACGAGCAGTACTTC
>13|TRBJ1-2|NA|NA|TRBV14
CASSPPGQSNYTF
TGTGCCAGCAGCCCCCCCGGACAGAGTAACTACACCTTC
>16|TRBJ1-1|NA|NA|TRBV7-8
CASSLVGRWGNTEAFF
TGTGCCAGCAGCTTAGTGGGGAGGTGGGGGAACACTGAAGCTTTCTTT
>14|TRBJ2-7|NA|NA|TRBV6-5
CASSYSKGGAGQYF
TGTGCCAGCAGTTACTCGAAAGGCGGGGCCGGGCAGTACTTC
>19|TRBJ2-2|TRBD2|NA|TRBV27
CASSLYGLAGGSNTGELFF
TGTGCCAGCAGTTTGTACGGACTAGCGGGAGGATCGAACACCGGGGAGCTGTTTTTT
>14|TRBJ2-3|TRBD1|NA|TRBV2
CASSVDRGSGTQYF
TGTGCCAGCAGTGTGGACAGGGGGAGCGGCACGCAGTATTTT
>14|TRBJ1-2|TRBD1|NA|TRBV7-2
CASSLVDRGAGYTF
TGTGCCAGCAGCTTAGTTGACAGGGGTGCTGGCTACACCTTC
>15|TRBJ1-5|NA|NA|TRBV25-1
CASSESERSNQPQHF
TGTGCCAGCAGTGAATCGGAGAGGAGCAATCAGCCCCAGCATTTT
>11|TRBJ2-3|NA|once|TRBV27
CASSSEDTQYF
TGTGCCAGCAGTTCGGAGGATACGCAGTATTTT
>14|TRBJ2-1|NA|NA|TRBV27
CASMGFGGSNEQFF
TGTGCCAGCATGGGTTTTGGAGGAAGCAATGAGCAGTTCTTC
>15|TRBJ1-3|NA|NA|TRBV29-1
CSVEEWRYPGNTIYF
TGCAGCGTTGAAGAATGGAGGTACCCTGGAAACACCATATATTTT
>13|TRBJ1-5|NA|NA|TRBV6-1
CASSEEAGQPQHF
TGTGCCAGCAGTGAAGAGGCGGGTCAGCCCCAGCATTTT
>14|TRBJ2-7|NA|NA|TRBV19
CASSTTGLTYEQYF
TGTGCCAGTAGTACAACAGGGTTGACCTACGAGCAGTACTTC
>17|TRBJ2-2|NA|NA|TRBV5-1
CASSPGEEVANTGELFF
TGCGCCAGCAGCCCCGGTGAGGAGGTCGCGAACACCGGGGAGCTGTTTTTT
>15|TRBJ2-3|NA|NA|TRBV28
CASSFTRAGTDTQYF
TGTGCCAGCAGTTTCACCAGGGCTGGGACAGATACGCAGTATTTT
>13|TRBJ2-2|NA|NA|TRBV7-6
CASSSRGAGELFF
TGTGCCAGCAGCTCCAGGGGCGCCGGGGAGCTGTTTTTT